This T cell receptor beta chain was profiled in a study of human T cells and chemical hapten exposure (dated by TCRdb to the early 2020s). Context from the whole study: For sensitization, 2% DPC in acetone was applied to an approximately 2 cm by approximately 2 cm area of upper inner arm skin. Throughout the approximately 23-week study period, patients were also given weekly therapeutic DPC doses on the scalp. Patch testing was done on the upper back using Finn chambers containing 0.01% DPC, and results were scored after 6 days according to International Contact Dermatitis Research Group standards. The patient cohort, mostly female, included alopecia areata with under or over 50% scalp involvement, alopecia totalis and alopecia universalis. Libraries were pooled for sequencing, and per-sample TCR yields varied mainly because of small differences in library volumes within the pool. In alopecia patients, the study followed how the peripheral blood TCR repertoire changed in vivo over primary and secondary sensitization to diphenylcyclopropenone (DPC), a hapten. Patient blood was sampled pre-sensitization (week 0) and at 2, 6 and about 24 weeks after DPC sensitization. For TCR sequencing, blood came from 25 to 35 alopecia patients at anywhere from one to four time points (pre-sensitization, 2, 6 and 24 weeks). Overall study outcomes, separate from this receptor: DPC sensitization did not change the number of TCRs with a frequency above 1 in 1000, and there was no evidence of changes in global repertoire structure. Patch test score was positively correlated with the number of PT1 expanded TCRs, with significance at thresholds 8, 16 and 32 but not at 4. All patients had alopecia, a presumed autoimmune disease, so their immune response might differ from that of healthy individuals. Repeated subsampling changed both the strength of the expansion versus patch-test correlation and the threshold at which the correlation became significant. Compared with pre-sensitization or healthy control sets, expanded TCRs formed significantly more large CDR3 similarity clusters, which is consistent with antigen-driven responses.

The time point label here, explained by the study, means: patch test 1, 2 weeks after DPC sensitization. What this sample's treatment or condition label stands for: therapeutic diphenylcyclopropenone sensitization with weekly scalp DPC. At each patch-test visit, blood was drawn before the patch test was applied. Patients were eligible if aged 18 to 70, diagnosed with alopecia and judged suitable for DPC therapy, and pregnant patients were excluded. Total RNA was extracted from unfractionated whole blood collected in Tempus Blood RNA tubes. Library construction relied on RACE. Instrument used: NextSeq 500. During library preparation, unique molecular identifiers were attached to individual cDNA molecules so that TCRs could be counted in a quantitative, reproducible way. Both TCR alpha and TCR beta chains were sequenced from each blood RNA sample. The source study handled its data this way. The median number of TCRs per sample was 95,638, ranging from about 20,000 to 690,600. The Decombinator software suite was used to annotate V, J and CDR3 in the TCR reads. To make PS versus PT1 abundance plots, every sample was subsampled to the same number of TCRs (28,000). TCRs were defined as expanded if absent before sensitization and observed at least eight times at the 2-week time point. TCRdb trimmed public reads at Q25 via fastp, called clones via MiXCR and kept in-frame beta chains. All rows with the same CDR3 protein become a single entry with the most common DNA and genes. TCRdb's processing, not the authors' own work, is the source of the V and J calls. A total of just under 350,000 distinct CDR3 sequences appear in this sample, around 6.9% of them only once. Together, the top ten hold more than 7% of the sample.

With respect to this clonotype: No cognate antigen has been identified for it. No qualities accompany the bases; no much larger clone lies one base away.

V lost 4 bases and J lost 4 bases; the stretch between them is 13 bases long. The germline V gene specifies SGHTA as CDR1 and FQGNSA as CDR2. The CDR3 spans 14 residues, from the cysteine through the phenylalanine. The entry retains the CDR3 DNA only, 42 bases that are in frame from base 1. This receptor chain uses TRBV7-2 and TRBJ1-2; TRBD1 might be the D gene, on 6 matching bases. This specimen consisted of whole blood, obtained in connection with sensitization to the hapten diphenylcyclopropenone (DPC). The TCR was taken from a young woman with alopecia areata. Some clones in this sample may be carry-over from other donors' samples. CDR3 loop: CASSSYSQGYGYTF. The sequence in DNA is TGTGCCAGCAGCTCGTATTCACAGGGCTATGGCTACACCTTC.